What follows is one T cell receptor beta chain and its context. This clonotype has at least ten counts. What this receptor recognizes is not known. It has no much larger one-base neighbor in the sample; base qualities were not kept. The record originates from a study of CD8+CD57+ T cells in acquired aplastic anemia listed by TCRdb under 2018. The study in broad terms: A mean of 3.2 ug of DNA, ranging from 0.2 to 27.4 ug, was extracted from sorted CD4+ and CD8+ cells. Healthy donor samples averaged about 9.8 million reads for CD4+ and 11 million to 14 million for CD8+ cells. What the authors observed across the whole study: Patients and healthy controls showed no significant difference in CD8+ Simpson's diversity (P=0.060). Although twenty-nine CD8+ CDR3 sequences were shared by patients and controls, these sequences appeared highly expressed in patients and within the immunodominant clones of patients.

Profiling of TCR beta VDJ combinations and CDR3 sequences used genomic DNA as the template. An Illumina HiSeq 2000 was the platform used for TCR repertoire sequencing. The original methods were these. Repertoire assessment relied on Simpson's diversity index, CDR3 size and DJ length profiles, and TRBV/TRBJ rearrangement plots. The most abundant DNA sequence in the deep sequencing data was taken as the immunodominant clone. CDR3 amino acid sequences were screened for sharing across subjects and were compared with published repertoires and the VDJdb database. The raw public reads went through TCRdb reprocessing: fastp at Q25, MiXCR clone calling, in-frame beta chains kept. CDR3 protein sequences are deduplicated, and each keeps its most common genes and DNA. What appears here as the V and J calls and clone size reflects TCRdb's work, not the paper's. The sample profile shows approximately 65,000 distinct CDR3 sequences; around 55% of them were found once. The ten top clones hold 2% to 2.5% of the sample.

TCR repertoires of sorted CD4+ and CD8+ blood T cells from severe aplastic anemia patients and healthy subjects were deep-sequenced in the study. Ficoll-Paque density gradient centrifugation was used to isolate peripheral blood mononuclear cells. Before DNA was extracted, CD4+ and CD8+ T cells were sorted using either FACS or magnetic beads. The clonotype was recovered from a human donor in good health, serving as a control. The sample taken for sequencing was sorted CD4+, CD8+, or CD8+CD57+ T cells (not recorded which) from PBMCs.

The CDR3 region has the sequence CASSDRGRGRIDATNEKLFF. The DNA reads TGTGCCAGCAGTGACAGGGGGCGAGGTCGGATAGATGCAACTAATGAAAAACTGTTTTTT. The chain was built from TRBV6-4 and TRBJ1-4; 7 nucleotides in the junction match TRBD1. Its CDR3 holds 20 amino acids, cysteine through phenylalanine. Just CDR3 DNA is preserved here, 60 bases in frame from base 1. Based on the germline V gene, the CDR1 and CDR2 sequences are MRHNA and SNTAGT. V trim: 2 bases; J trim: 0 bases; unmatched bases: 15.